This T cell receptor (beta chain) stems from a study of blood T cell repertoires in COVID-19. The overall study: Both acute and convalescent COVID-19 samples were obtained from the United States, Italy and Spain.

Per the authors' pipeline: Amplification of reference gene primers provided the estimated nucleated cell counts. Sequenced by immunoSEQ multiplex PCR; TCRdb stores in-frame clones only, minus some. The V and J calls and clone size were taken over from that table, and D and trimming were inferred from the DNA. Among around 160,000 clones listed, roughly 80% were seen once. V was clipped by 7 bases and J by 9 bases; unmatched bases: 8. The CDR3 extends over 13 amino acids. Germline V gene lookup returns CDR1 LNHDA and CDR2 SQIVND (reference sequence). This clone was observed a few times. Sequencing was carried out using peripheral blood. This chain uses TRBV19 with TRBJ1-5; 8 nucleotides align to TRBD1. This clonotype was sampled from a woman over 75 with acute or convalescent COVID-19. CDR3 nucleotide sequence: TGTGCCAGTACGACAGGGGTCCGAGGGCCCCAGCATTTT. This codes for CASTTGVRGPQHF.